The TCR beta chain described here comes from a study of lung T cells in sarcoidosis with Löfgren's syndrome. TCRdb fed the reads into MiXCR, producing one record per CDR3 protein. Among tens of thousands of distinct CDR3 sequences listed, over 20% were seen once. This clonotype was detected a few times. Germline CDR1 is SGHRS and CDR2 is YFSETQ. CDR3 length equals 15 residues. Trimming left V 0 bases short and J 0 bases short, with 4 bases between. The sequenced sample was CD4+ T cells from PBMCs. The genes are TRBV5-1 and TRBJ2-6; D call uncertain. The clonotype comes from a human donor with sarcoidosis (Löfgren's syndrome or another form), or a control subject (not recorded which). The CDR3 DNA follows: TGCGCCAGCAGCTTGGTTCCCTCTGGGGCCAACGTCCTGACTTTC. Its translation: CASSLVPSGANVLTF.